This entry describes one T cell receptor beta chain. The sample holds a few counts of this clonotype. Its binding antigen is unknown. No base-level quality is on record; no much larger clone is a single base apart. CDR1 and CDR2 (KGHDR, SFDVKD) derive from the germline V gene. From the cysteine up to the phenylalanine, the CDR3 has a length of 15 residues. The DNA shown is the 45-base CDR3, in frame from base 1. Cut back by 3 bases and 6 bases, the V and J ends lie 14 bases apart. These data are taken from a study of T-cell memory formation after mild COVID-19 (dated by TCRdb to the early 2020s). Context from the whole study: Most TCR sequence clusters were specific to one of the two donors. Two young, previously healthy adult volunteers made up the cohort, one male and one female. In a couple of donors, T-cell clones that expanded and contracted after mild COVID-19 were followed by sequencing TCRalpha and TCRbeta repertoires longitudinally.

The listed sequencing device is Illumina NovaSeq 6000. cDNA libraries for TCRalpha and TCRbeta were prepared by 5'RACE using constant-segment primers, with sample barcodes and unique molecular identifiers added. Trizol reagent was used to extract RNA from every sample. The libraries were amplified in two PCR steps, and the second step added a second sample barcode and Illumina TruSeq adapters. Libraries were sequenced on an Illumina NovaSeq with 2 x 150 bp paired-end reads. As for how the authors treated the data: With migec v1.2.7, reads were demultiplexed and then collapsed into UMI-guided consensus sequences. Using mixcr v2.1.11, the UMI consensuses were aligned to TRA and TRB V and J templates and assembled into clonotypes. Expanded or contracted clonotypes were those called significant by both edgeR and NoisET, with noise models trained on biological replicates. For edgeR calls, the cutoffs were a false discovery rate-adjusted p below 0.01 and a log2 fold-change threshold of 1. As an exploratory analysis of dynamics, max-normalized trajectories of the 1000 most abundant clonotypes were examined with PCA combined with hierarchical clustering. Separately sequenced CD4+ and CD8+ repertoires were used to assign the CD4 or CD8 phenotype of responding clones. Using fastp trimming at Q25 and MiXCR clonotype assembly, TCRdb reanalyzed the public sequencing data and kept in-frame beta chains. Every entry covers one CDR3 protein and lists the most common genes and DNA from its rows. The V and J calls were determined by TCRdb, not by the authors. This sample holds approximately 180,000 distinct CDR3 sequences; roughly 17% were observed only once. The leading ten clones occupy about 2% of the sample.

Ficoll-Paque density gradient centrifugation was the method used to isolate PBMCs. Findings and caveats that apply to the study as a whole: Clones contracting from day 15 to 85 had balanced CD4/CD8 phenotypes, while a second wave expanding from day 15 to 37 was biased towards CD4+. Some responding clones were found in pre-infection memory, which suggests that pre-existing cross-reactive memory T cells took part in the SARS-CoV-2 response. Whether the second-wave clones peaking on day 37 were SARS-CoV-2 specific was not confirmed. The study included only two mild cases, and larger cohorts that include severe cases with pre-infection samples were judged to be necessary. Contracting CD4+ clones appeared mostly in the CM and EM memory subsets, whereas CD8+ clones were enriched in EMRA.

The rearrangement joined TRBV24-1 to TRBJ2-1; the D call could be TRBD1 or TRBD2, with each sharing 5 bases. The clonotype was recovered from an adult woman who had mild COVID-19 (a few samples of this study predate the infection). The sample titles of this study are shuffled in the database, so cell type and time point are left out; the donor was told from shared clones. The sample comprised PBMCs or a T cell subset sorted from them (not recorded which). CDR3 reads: CATSDPSAGANEQFF. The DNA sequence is TGTGCCACCAGTGATCCCTCAGCCGGGGCCAATGAGCAGTTCTTC.